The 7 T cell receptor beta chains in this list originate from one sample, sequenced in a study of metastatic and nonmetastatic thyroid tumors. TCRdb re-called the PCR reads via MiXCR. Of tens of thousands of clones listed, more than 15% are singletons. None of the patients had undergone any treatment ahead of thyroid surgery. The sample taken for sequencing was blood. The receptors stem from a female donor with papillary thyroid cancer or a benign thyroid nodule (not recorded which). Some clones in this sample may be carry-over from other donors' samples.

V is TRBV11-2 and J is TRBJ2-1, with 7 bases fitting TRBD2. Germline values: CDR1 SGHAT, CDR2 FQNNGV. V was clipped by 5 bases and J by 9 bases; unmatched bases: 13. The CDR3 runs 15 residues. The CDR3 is CASSPLAGAIVEQFF. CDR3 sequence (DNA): TGTGCCAGCAGCCCCCTCGCGGGAGCTATCGTTGAGCAGTTCTTC.

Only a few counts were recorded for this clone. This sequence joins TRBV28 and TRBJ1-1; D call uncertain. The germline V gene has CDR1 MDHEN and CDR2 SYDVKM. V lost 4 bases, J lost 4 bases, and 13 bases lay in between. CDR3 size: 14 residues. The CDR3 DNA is TGTGCCAGCAGTTCCGTCCCGAAGGTCACTGAAGCTTTCTTT. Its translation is CASSSVPKVTEAFF. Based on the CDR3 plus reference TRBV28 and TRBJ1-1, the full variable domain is DVKVTQSSRYLVKRTGEKVFLECVQDMDHENMFWYRQDPGLGLRLIYFSYDVKMKEKGDIPEGYSVSREKKERFSLILESASTNQTSMYLCASSSVPKVTEAFFGQGTRLTVV.

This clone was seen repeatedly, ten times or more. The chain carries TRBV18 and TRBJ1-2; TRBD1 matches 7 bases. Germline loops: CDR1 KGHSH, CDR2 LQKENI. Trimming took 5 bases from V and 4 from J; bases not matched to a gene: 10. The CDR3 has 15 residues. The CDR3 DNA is TGTGCCAGCTCAGCAGGGACAGCCGGAGGCTATGGCTACACCTTC. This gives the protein CASSAGTAGGYGYTF.

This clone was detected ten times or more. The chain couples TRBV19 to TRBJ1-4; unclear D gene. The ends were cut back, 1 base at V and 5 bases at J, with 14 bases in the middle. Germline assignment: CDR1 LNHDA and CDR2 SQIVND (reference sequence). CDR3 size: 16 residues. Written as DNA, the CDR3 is TGTGCCAGTAGTATAGCATTTGGCAGGAACAATGAAAAACTGTTTTTT. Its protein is CASSIAFGRNNEKLFF. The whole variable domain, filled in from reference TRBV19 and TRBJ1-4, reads DGGITQSPKYLFRKEGQNVTLSCEQNLNHDAMYWYRQDPGQGLRLIYYSQIVNDFQKGDIAEGYSVSREKKESFPLTVTSAQKNPTAFYLCASSIAFGRNNEKLFFGSGTQLSVL.

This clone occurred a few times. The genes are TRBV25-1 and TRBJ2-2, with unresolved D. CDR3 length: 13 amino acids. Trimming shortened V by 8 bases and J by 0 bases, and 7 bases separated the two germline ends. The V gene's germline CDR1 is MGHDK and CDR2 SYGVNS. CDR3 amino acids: CASLDANTGELFF. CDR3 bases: TGTGCCAGCTTGGACGCGAACACCGGGGAGCTGTTTTTT.

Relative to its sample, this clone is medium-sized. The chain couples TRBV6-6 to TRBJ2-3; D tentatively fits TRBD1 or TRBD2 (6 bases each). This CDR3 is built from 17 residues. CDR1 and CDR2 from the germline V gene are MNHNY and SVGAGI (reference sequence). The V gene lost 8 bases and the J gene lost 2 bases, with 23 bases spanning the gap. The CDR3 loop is CASGGPGQQGLTDTQYF. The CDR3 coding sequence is TGTGCCAGCGGGGGGCCGGGACAACAGGGACTCACAGATACGCAGTATTTT.

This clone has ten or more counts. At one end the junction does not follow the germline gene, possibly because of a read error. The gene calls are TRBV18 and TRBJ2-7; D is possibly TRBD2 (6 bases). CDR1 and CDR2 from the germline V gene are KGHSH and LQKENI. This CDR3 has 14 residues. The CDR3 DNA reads TGTGCCAGCTTACCACTACTAGCAGTTGGCGAGCAGTACTTC. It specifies CASLPLLAVGEQYF.